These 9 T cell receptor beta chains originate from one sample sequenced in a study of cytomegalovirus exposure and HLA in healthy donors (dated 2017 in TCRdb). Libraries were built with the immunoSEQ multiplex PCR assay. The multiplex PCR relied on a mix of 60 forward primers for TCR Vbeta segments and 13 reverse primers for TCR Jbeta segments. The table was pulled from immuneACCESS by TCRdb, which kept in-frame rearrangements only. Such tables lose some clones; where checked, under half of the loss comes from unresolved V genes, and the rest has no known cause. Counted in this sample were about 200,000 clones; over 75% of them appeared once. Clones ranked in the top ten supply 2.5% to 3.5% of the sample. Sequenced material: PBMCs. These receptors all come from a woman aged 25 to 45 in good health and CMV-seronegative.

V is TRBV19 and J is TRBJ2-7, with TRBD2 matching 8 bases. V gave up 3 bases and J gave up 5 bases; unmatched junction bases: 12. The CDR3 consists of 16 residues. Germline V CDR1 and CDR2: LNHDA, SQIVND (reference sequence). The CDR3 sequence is CASSIRFAGGPHEQYF. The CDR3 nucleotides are TGTGCCAGTAGTATCCGGTTCGCGGGAGGTCCCCACGAGCAGTACTTC.

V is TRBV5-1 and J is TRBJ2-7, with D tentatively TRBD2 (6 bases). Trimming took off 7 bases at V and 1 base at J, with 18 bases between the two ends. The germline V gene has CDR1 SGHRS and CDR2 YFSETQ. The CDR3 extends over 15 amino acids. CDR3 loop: CASRAGLPLSYEQYF. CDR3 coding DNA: TGCGCCAGCCGCGCGGGACTTCCTTTGTCCTACGAGCAGTACTTC.

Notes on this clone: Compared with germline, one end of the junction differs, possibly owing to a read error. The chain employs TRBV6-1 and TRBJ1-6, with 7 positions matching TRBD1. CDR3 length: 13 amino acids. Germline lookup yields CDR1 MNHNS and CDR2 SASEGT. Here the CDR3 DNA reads TGTGCAGGGGGCTTAGGTTATAATCCACCCCTCCACTTT. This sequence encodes CAGGLGYNPPLHF.

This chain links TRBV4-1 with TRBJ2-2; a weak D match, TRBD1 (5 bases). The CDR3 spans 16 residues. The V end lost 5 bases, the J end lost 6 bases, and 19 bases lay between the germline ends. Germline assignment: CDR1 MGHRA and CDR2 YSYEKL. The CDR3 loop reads CASSTTIAGSPGELFF. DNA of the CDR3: TGCGCCAGCAGCACAACGATCGCAGGGTCCCCCGGGGAGCTGTTTTTT.

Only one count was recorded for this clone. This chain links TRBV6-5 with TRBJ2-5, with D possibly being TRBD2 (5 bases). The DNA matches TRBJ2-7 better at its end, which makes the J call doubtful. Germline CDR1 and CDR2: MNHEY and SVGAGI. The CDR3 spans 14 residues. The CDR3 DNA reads TGTGCCAGCAGCACCTACGGACTCAGCTACGAGCAGTACTTC. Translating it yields CASSTYGLSYEQYF.

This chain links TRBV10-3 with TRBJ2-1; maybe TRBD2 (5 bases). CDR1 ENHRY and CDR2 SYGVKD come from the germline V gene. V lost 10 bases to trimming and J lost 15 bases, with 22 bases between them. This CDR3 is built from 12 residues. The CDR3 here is CATRPSGGRSFF. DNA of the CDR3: TGTGCCACTCGACCTTCGGGTGGGAGATCGTTCTTC.

The CDR3 sequence is CASSYRQGGQETQYF. The CDR3 nucleotides are TGCGCCAGCAGCTATCGACAGGGTGGTCAAGAGACCCAGTACTTC. The V and J genes are TRBV5-1 and TRBJ2-5; 7 nucleotides line up with TRBD1. With 3 bases clipped from V and 2 bases from J, the junction kept 7 bases outside the gene matches. Germline V gene sequence: CDR1 SGHRS, CDR2 YFSETQ. There are 15 residues in the CDR3.

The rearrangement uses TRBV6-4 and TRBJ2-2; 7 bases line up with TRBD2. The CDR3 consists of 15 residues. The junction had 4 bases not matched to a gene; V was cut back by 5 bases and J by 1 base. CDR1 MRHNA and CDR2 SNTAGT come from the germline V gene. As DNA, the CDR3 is TGTGCCAGCAGTAGCGGCGGGGGGAACACCGGGGAGCTGTTTTTT. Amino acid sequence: CASSSGGGNTGELFF.

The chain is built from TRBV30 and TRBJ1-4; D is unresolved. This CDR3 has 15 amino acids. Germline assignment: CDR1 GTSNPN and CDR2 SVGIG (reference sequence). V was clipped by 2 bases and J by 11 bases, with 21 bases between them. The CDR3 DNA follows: TGTGCCTGGAGTTCCCCGACGGAGGACTTCGGGAAACTGTTTTTT. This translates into CAWSSPTEDFGKLFF.